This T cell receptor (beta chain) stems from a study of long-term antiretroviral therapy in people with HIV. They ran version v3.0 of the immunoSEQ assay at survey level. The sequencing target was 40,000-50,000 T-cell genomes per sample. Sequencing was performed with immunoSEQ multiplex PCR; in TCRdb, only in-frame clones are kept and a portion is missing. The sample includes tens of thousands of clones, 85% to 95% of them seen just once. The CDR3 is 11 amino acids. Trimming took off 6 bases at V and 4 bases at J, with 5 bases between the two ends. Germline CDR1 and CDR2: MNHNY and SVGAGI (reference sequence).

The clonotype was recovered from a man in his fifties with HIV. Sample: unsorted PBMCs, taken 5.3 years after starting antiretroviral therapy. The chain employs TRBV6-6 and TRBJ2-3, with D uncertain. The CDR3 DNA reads TGTGCCAGCAGGATTTCAGATACGCAGTATTTT. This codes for CASRISDTQYF.